One TCR beta chain is described in this entry. This clone has only one observation. Its target antigen remains unknown. No quality values exist for individual bases; no much larger clone is one base distant. V is pared back by 5 bases and J by 8 bases, with 18 bases lying between the germline termini. The CDR3, cysteine through phenylalanine, is 14 amino acids long. Only the CDR3 DNA is retained, 42 bases long and in frame from the first base. The germline V gene (reference sequence) specifies LNHDA as CDR1 and SQIVND as CDR2. This entry comes from a study of blood T cell repertoires in COVID-19 (dated by TCRdb to 2019 to 2021). Context from the whole study: Collaborator samples came from the United States, Italy and Spain and covered acute and convalescent phases of COVID-19. The material from the prospective study consisted of cDNA or gDNA derived from T cells, B-cell-depleted T cells, or PBMCs. The dataset comprised deeply sampled blood TCRbeta repertoires from subjects exposed to, actively infected with, or recovered from COVID-19. A freely available public database, intended as a resource for researchers studying the immune response to SARS-CoV-2, is where the repertoires were released. The samples were drawn from two sources: the first 160 participants of the ongoing ImmuneRACE study, and 1,200 or so subjects contributed by 6 global collaborators. The sample metadata nearly always contained a de-identified subject ID, COVID-19 status, age in years and sex. Where available, HLA class I and class II types were obtained from metadata supplied by the sample provider rather than from assay-based typing.

At one collaborating source in Seattle, patients were enrolled during active infection and were followed longitudinally through the course of disease. The collaborating institutions used their own protocols to collect whole blood in K2EDTA tubes. Collaborator samples were shipped for TCRbeta analysis as frozen whole blood, isolated PBMCs, or DNA extracted from either sample type. The immunoSEQ Assay, a bias-controlled multiplex PCR, was used to amplify TCRbeta CDR3 regions from genomic DNA. The original methods were these. The number of nucleated cells in each sample was estimated by amplification of reference gene primers within the assay. To quantify the absolute abundance of each unique TCRbeta CDR3 rearrangement, sequence reads were collapsed and filtered. Productive Simpson clonality was computed per sample as the square root of Simpson's diversity index over productive rearrangements. Entries here come from immuneACCESS through TCRdb and include only in-frame sequences with V and J called. Some clones fail to appear in such tables; in the studies checked, an unresolved V gene covers under half of the shortfall, and the cause of the remainder is unknown. The V and J calls and clone size were taken over from that table, and D and trimming were inferred from the DNA. The sample contains some 150,000 clones, approximately 83% of them found a single time. The biggest ten clones account for 6.5% to 9.5% of the sample.

Here is what the overall study found, with its caveats: How much clinical and demographic metadata was included differed by source and by participant, and the metadata was provided uncurated.

Rearrangement joined TRBV19 to TRBJ1-2; the D gene remains uncertain. The receptor was derived from a woman aged 55-69 years with COVID-19, enrolled during active disease. Sequenced sample: peripheral blood. The CDR3 region has the sequence CASSLGRWLGGYTF. The nucleotide sequence reads as follows: TGTGCCAGTAGTCTGGGCAGGTGGTTAGGCGGCTACACCTTC.